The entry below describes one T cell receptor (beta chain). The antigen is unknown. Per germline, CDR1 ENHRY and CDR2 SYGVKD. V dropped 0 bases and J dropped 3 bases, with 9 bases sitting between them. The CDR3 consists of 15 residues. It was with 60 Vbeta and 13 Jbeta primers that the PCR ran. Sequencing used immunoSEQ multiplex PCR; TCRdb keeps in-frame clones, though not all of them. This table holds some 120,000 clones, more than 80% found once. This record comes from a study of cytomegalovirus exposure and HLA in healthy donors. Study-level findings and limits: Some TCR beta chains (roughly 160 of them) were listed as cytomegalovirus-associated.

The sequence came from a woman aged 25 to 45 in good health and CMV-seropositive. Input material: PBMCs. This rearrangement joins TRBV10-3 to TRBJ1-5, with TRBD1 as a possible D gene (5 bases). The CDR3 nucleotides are TGTGCCATCAGTGAGTCGGCAGGGCTCAATCAGCCCCAGCATTTT. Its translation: CAISESAGLNQPQHF.